These T cell receptor beta chains were read from a single sample in a study of blood T cell repertoires in COVID-19. Clones were read by immunoSEQ multiplex PCR, and TCRdb kept only the in-frame ones, dropping some. The data show 100,000 to 150,000 clones, with 92% seen just once and around 2% held by the top ten. Sequencing used peripheral blood. All receptors derive from a man between 50 and 59 years old with COVID-19, enrolled during active disease. Both conserved end residues are part of each CDR3.

v_gene: TRBV29-1
j_gene: TRBJ2-7
CDR3aa: CSVVGTGYYEQYF

v_gene: TRBV11-2
j_gene: TRBJ2-3
CDR3aa: CASSTLGGGSSDTQYF

v_gene: TRBV12-3/TRBV12-4
j_gene: TRBJ1-1
CDR3aa: CASSLARNTEAFF

v_gene: TRBV11-2
j_gene: TRBJ2-3
CDR3aa: CASSFQSGGDTQYF

v_gene: TRBV19
j_gene: TRBJ2-7
CDR3aa: CASSIGLHSSYEQYF

v_gene: TRBV7-9
j_gene: TRBJ2-3
CDR3aa: CASRLGSGSADTQYF

v_gene: TRBV10-3
j_gene: TRBJ2-3
CDR3aa: CAISESSITDTQYF

v_gene: TRBV19
j_gene: TRBJ2-7
CDR3aa: CASSVGTGTYEQYF

v_gene: TRBV14
j_gene: TRBJ2-1
CDR3aa: CASSDRGNRGYNEQFF

v_gene: TRBV11-2
j_gene: TRBJ2-1
CDR3aa: CASSYGQVLHNEQFF

v_gene: TRBV29-1
j_gene: TRBJ2-3
CDR3aa: CSLFLDTQYF

v_gene: TRBV4-2
j_gene: TRBJ2-3
CDR3aa: CASSQDIITDTQYF

v_gene: TRBV6-5
j_gene: TRBJ2-1
CDR3aa: CATRREGGRSNEQFF

v_gene: TRBV28
j_gene: TRBJ2-4
CDR3aa: CASTWGGSRRAKNIQYF

v_gene: TRBV6-6
j_gene: TRBJ2-1
CDR3aa: CASSQQGLDYNEQFF

v_gene: TRBV27
j_gene: TRBJ2-7
CDR3aa: CASSLFGAQANYEQYF

v_gene: TRBV28
j_gene: TRBJ1-5
CDR3aa: CASSRGGANQPQHF

v_gene: TRBV27
j_gene: TRBJ1-2
CDR3aa: CASSPQGARGYTF

v_gene: TRBV15
j_gene: TRBJ2-1
CDR3aa: CATSRVQGAGSGSYNEQFF

v_gene: TRBV7-2
j_gene: TRBJ2-7
CDR3aa: CASSLGAWTGVTEQYF

v_gene: TRBV28
j_gene: TRBJ2-7
CDR3aa: CASGRGRGYEQYF

v_gene: TRBV19
j_gene: TRBJ2-7
CDR3aa: CASSIGGQGTYEQYF

v_gene: TRBV19
j_gene: TRBJ2-7
CDR3aa: CASSIGTGVYEQYF

v_gene: TRBV5-1
j_gene: TRBJ2-3
CDR3aa: CASSLVSSSTDTQYF

v_gene: TRBV12-5
j_gene: TRBJ2-7
CDR3aa: CARSPGGQYF

v_gene: TRBV6-5
j_gene: TRBJ2-3
CDR3aa: CASSLAGGPHTQYF

v_gene: TRBV7-2
j_gene: TRBJ2-7
CDR3aa: CASSFITGGRSSYEQYF

v_gene: TRBV6-1
j_gene: TRBJ1-4
CDR3aa: CASSDSTGPNEKLFF

v_gene: TRBV12-3/TRBV12-4
j_gene: TRBJ1-5
CDR3aa: CASRRGSNQPQHF

v_gene: TRBV29-1
j_gene: TRBJ2-7
CDR3aa: CSVVQGVEQYF

v_gene: TRBV7-3
j_gene: TRBJ2-3
CDR3aa: CASSLLSGGTYDTQYF